Shown below are 28 T cell receptor beta chains from a single sample sequenced in a study of shared clonotypes between healthy human individuals. It was CD45RO-negative cells, positively selected for CCR7, that made up naive CD8 cells, with terminally differentiated effector memory CD45RA+ cells excluded. TCRdb's copy holds only in-frame clones and misses some; the assay was immunoSEQ multiplex PCR. The sample yields around 2.1 million clones, 93% seen once. The sequenced sample was naive CD8+ T cells from PBMCs. The receptors here all came from a man aged 18 to 29 in good health. Some clones in this sample may be carry-over from other donors' samples.

The chain links TRBV4-3 to TRBJ2-1; D is perhaps TRBD1 or TRBD2 (5 bases each). Between the trimmed V and J ends, which lost 1 base and 0 bases, there was a span of 7 bases. The CDR3 extends over 15 amino acids. Germline V CDR1 and CDR2: LGHNA, YSLEER. CDR3 sequence (DNA): TGCGCCAGCAGCCAAGGGGACCACTCCTACAATGAGCAGTTCTTC. This codes for CASSQGDHSYNEQFF.

This clone was counted once. The CDR3 here is CASFGGATNTEAFF. The DNA of the CDR3 is TGTGCCAGTTTCGGCGGGGCGACGAACACTGAAGCTTTCTTT. This sequence joins TRBV27 and TRBJ1-1; D is perhaps TRBD1 (5 bases). The CDR3 spans 14 residues. The V end was cut by 9 bases, the J end by 1 base, with 15 bases between. Germline V lookup: CDR1 MNHEY, CDR2 SMNVEV (reference sequence).

The gene calls are TRBV6-5 and TRBJ2-7, with D perhaps matching TRBD2 (5 bases). CDR3 length: 12 residues. Germline values: CDR1 MNHEY, CDR2 SVGAGI. V lost 7 bases to trimming and J lost 7 bases, with 14 bases between them. CDR3 nucleotides: TGTGCCAGCACCTTGAGGGCATTAGAGCAGTACTTC. Protein sequence: CASTLRALEQYF.

This clone has only one observation. V usage is TRBV6-4 and J usage is TRBJ2-3; maybe TRBD2 (6 bases). Trimming took 3 bases from V and 6 from J, leaving 19 bases between them. Germline values: CDR1 MRHNA, CDR2 SNTAGT. This CDR3 has 16 residues. DNA for the CDR3: TGTGCCAGCAGTGATAATCGCATTGGGGGAGGCGATACGCAGTATTTT. This encodes CASSDNRIGGGDTQYF.

As regards this clone: Other nucleotide sequences in the sample specify the same CDR3. This rearrangement joins TRBV7-9 to TRBJ2-7; D unresolved. The germline V and J ends were trimmed by 5 bases and 3 bases, with 11 bases remaining between them. The germline CDR1 and CDR2 sequences are SEHNR and FQNEAQ (reference sequence). This CDR3 has 13 residues. The CDR3 DNA follows: TGTGCCAGCAGCCCCCGGGCCAGCTACGAGCAGTACTTC. Its translation is CASSPRASYEQYF.

V is TRBV4-1 and J is TRBJ2-5, with D unresolved. This CDR3 spans 17 amino acids. CDR1 MGHRA and CDR2 YSYEKL come from the germline V gene. The germline V and J ends were trimmed by 0 bases and 5 bases, with 19 bases remaining between them. The CDR3: CASSQEARSATRETQYF. CDR3 DNA sequence: TGCGCCAGCAGCCAAGAAGCGAGGTCAGCTACCCGGGAGACCCAGTACTTC.

The rearrangement uses TRBV2 and TRBJ2-2, with D hard to call. The CDR3 contains 15 residues. Germline CDR1 SNHLY, CDR2 FYNNEI. V lost 0 bases to trimming and J lost 5 bases, with 10 bases between them. Written as DNA, the CDR3 is TGTGCCAGCAGTGAAGCTGCAGTTACTACCGGGGAGCTGTTTTTT. Residues: CASSEAAVTTGELFF.

V is TRBV4-1 and J is TRBJ1-5, with 7 positions matching TRBD1. The CDR3 is 17 amino acids. The junction had 9 bases not matched to a gene; V was cut back by 0 bases and J by 4 bases. The V gene's germline CDR1 is MGHRA and CDR2 YSYEKL. The CDR3 DNA sequence: TGCGCCAGCAGCCAAGATAAGATAACAGGGGTGAATCAGCCCCAGCATTTT. Amino acids: CASSQDKITGVNQPQHF.

The chain recombines TRBV4-3 with TRBJ1-1; no definite D call. V was trimmed by 4 bases and J by 0 bases, leaving 12 bases between them. This CDR3 comprises 15 residues. The germline gives CDR1 LGHNA, CDR2 YSLEER. The CDR3: CASSPEPNMNTEAFF. CDR3 nucleotides: TGCGCCAGCAGCCCAGAGCCAAACATGAACACTGAAGCTTTCTTT.

This clone was seen a single time. The chain employs TRBV7-9 and TRBJ1-3; 7 bases are shared with TRBD1. The CDR3 covers 16 residues. With V trimmed by 5 bases and J by 4 bases, 11 bases remained unmatched. The germline V gene encodes CDR1 SEHNR and CDR2 FQNEAQ (reference sequence). Here the CDR3 reads CASSLSTGALGNTIYF. Written as DNA, the CDR3 is TGTGCCAGCAGCCTAAGTACAGGGGCTCTGGGAAACACCATATATTTT. Using reference TRBV7-9 and TRBJ1-3 for the parts outside the CDR3, the full variable domain is DTGVSQNPRHKITKRGQNVTFRCDPISEHNRLYWYRQTLGQGPEFLTYFQNEAQLEKSRLLSDRFSAERPKGSFSTLEIQRTEQGDSAMYLCASSLSTGALGNTIYFGEGSWLTVV.

The rearrangement links TRBV9 to TRBJ1-1; 11 bases match TRBD1. V dropped 4 bases and J dropped 6; count of bases not matched to a gene: 14. This CDR3 is built from 17 residues. CDR1 and CDR2 from the germline V gene are SGDLS and YYNGEE. CDR3 coding DNA: TGTGCCAGCAGCCCATCCGGGACAGGGGGAGATCATTCTGAAGCTTTCTTT. This gives the protein CASSPSGTGGDHSEAFF.

The rearrangement joins TRBV6-1 to TRBJ1-2, with TRBD1 matching over 7 bases. CDR3 length: 15 amino acids. Germline V lookup: CDR1 MNHNS, CDR2 SASEGT. The J segment lost 0 bases and the V segment lost 4 bases, leaving 5 bases of the junction unmatched. The CDR3 reads CASSVGQSPNYGYTF. The CDR3 DNA sequence: TGTGCCAGCAGTGTGGGACAGTCGCCTAACTATGGCTACACCTTC.

The chain links TRBV6-5 to TRBJ2-2; no reliable D call. Trimming took 0 bases from V and 5 from J, leaving 7 bases between them. The CDR3 covers 14 residues. Germline V gives CDR1 MNHEY, CDR2 SVGAGI. In DNA form, the CDR3 reads TGTGCCAGCAGTTACTCGAGAGTTACCGGGGAGCTGTTTTTT. Protein product: CASSYSRVTGELFF.

The chain employs TRBV5-4 and TRBJ1-2, with 9 positions matching TRBD1. V was clipped by 6 bases and J by 5 bases; unmatched bases: 8. This CDR3 is built from 14 residues. Germline-derived CDR1 and CDR2 are SGHNT and YYREEE (reference sequence). The CDR3 nucleotides read TGTGCCAGCATGAGGGACAGGGACTTTTATGGCTACACCTTC. Its translation: CASMRDRDFYGYTF.

The chain has TRBV28 and TRBJ2-5; D is uncertain. Germline loops: CDR1 MDHEN, CDR2 SYDVKM. V was clipped by 8 bases and J by 0 bases, with 13 bases between them. This CDR3 has 14 residues. The CDR3 nucleotides are TGTGCCAGCCGTAACAGTCAGTACCAAGAGACCCAGTACTTC. Its translation: CASRNSQYQETQYF.

This chain's CDR3 is CASLGLNSGNTIYF. In DNA, the CDR3 is TGTGCCAGCTTGGGATTGAACTCTGGAAACACCATATATTTT. The rearrangement uses TRBV7-9 and TRBJ1-3; D is uncertain. Germline lookup yields CDR1 SEHNR and CDR2 FQNEAQ (reference sequence). The CDR3 runs to 14 residues. Trimming stripped 8 bases from V and 0 bases from J, with 11 bases between.

The chain is built from TRBV9 and TRBJ1-2, with D hard to call. CDR1 and CDR2 (germline): SGDLS, YYNGEE. This CDR3 is 17 amino acids long. Trimming pared 6 bases from V and 2 bases from J, leaving 23 bases between. The CDR3 bases are TGTGCCAGCACCCCAACCAATAACCCAACCTGGAACTATGGCTACACCTTC. This codes for CASTPTNNPTWNYGYTF.

The V and J genes are TRBV2 and TRBJ2-1; D call uncertain. Germline loops: CDR1 SNHLY, CDR2 FYNNEI. V lost 2 bases and J 7 bases, leaving 12 bases between the germline ends. The length of the CDR3 is 14 residues. The CDR3 DNA sequence: TGTGCCAGCAGTGAACCTTATCGGTTGAATGAGCAGTTCTTC. It specifies CASSEPYRLNEQFF.

V and J are TRBV7-9 and TRBJ2-7; TRBD2 agrees at 7 bases. CDR1 and CDR2 from the germline V gene are SEHNR and FQNEAQ (reference sequence). The CDR3 runs to 15 residues. The V gene end was trimmed by 10 bases and the J gene end by 1 base; junction bases not matched to a gene: 13. The CDR3 DNA is TGTGCCACCACCCGTTTCGGGGGGAGATCCTACGAGCAGTACTTC. Amino acid sequence: CATTRFGGRSYEQYF.

This clone was seen just once. The rearrangement uses TRBV5-6 and TRBJ2-5; no clear D gene. Trimming shortened V by 0 bases and J by 3 bases, and 6 bases separated the two germline ends. This CDR3 comprises 13 residues. Germline values: CDR1 SGHDT, CDR2 YYEEEE. CDR3 protein: CASSLAVEETQYF. Here the CDR3 DNA reads TGTGCCAGCAGCTTGGCGGTTGAAGAGACCCAGTACTTC.

The chain couples TRBV4-3 to TRBJ2-1, with TRBD1 matching 11 bases. J lost 10 bases, V lost 0 bases, and 14 bases had no gene match. The CDR3 runs to 18 residues. CDR1 LGHNA and CDR2 YSLEER come from the germline V gene. CDR3 DNA sequence: TGCGCCAGCAGCCAAGAAACGGCCCCCGGGACAGGGGGAGGGGAGCAGTTCTTC. Amino acid sequence: CASSQETAPGTGGGEQFF.

The chain joins TRBV4-1 to TRBJ2-7; 7 nucleotides line up with TRBD1. Germline assignment: CDR1 MGHRA and CDR2 YSYEKL. The V and J ends lost 4 bases and 1 base, in that order; junction bases with no gene match: 10. The CDR3 is 16 amino acids. The DNA for the CDR3 is TGCGCCAGCAGCCGGGTTTTCGGGACAGTTTCCTACGAGCAGTACTTC. It yields the protein CASSRVFGTVSYEQYF.

This clone is a singleton in its sample. The chain combines TRBV7-8 with TRBJ2-7; 7 bases are shared with TRBD2. The V gene end was trimmed by 5 bases and the J gene end by 4 bases; junction bases not matched to a gene: 14. The germline V gene encodes CDR1 SGHVS and CDR2 FQNEAQ. The CDR3 contains 16 residues. The CDR3 region is CASSTLPGGSWYEQYF. CDR3 bases: TGTGCCAGCAGCACACTCCCCGGCGGGAGTTGGTACGAGCAGTACTTC.

This chain connects TRBV2 to TRBJ2-5; perhaps TRBD1 as D (6 bases). V was cut by 5 bases and J by 1 base, with 17 bases left in between. Germline values: CDR1 SNHLY, CDR2 FYNNEI. This CDR3 region has 16 residues. The CDR3 DNA sequence: TGTGCCAGCAGTTCTCAGGAAGGACAGTCCCAAGAGACCCAGTACTTC. Protein: CASSSQEGQSQETQYF. The variable domain in full, completed from reference TRBV2 and TRBJ2-5, reads EPEVTQTPSHQVTQMGQEVILRCVPISNHLYFYWYRQILGQKVEFLVSFYNNEISEKSEIFDDQFSVERPDGSNFTLKIRSTKLEDSAMYFCASSSQEGQSQETQYFGPGTRLLVL.

The chain employs TRBV4-2 and TRBJ2-7, with TRBD2 identical over 10 bases. Looked up from germline, CDR1 is LGHNA and CDR2 is YNFKEQ. The CDR3 runs to 15 residues. J was trimmed by 3 bases and V by 1 base; bases with no gene match: 3. The CDR3 bases are TGTGCCAGCAGCCAAGGGACTAGCGGACACTACGAGCAGTACTTC. Amino acid sequence: CASSQGTSGHYEQYF.

The chain uses TRBV11-2 and TRBJ1-3; D might be TRBD1 (6 bases). V lost 5 bases to trimming and J lost 0 bases, with 14 bases between them. The CDR3 has 16 amino acids. Germline CDR1 and CDR2: SGHAT and FQNNGV. The CDR3 bases are TGTGCCAGCAGCCTCCCGACAGGTTTCTCTGGAAACACCATATATTTT. Translating gives CASSLPTGFSGNTIYF.

This chain joins TRBV19 and TRBJ1-3; tentative D call: TRBD1 (6 bases). Trimming cost V 4 bases and J 1 base, with 8 bases left between them. The CDR3 contains 14 residues. Germline CDR1 is LNHDA and CDR2 is SQIVND (reference sequence). CDR3 loop: CASSTQGSGNTIYF. CDR3 in DNA: TGTGCCAGTAGTACACAGGGATCTGGAAACACCATATATTTT.

This chain connects TRBV28 to TRBJ2-3; 10 bases are shared with TRBD2. Trimming at V came to 3 bases and at J to 0 bases, leaving 6 bases not matched to a gene. The CDR3 extends over 17 amino acids. Germline CDR1 and CDR2: MDHEN and SYDVKM. CDR3 DNA: TGTGCCAGCAGTTTGTTAGCGGGAGGTCTTAGCACAGATACGCAGTATTTT. This sequence encodes CASSLLAGGLSTDTQYF.